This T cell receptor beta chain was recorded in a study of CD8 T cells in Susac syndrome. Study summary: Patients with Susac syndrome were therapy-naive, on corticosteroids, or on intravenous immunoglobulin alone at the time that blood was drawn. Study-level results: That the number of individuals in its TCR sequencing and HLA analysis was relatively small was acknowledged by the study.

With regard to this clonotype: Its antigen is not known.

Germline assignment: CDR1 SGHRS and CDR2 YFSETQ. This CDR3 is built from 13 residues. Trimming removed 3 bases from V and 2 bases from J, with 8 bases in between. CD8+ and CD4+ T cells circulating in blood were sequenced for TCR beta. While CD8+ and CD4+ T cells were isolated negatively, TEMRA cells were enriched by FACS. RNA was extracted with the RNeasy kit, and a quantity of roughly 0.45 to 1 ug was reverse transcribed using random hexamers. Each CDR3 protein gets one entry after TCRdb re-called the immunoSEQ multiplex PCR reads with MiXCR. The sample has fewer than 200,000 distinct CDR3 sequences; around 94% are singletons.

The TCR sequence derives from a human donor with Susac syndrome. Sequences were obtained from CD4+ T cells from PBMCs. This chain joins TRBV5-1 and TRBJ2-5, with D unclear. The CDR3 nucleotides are TGCGCCAGCAGCTCGGCCTCACAAGAGACCCAGTACTTC. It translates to CASSSASQETQYF.